These 22 T cell receptor beta chains originate from one sample sequenced in a study of Ad26.COV2.S vaccination and SARS-CoV-2 variants. Generated by immunoSEQ multiplex PCR, the TCRdb table keeps only in-frame clones and is missing some. The data hold roughly 700,000 clones, with 80% to 90% observed a single time. Noted treatment: roughly 20 received Ad26.COV2.S at low or high dose, single or two shots; 5 received placebo; per-sample allocation not given. Specimens were obtained on day 63 following the first vaccine or placebo injection. The starting material was peripheral blood, obtained in a trial of Ad26.COV2.S vaccine versus placebo. Receptors originate from a person aged 18-60 years who received the Ad26.COV2.S COVID-19 vaccine or a placebo.

Remarks on this clone: Other DNA variants within this sample encode the same CDR3. The chain joins TRBV5-1 to TRBJ2-2; 10 bases agree with TRBD2. CDR1 SGHRS and CDR2 YFSETQ come from the germline V gene. The CDR3 has 16 amino acids. The trim removed 1 base at V and 0 bases at J, leaving 0 bases unmatched. Here the CDR3 reads CASSLTSGANTGELFF. CDR3 bases: TGCGCCAGCAGCTTGACTAGCGGGGCGAACACCGGGGAGCTGTTTTTT.

Details on this clone: The junction departs from the called germline gene at one end, perhaps through a read error. The chain has TRBV6-1 and TRBJ2-7; 13 nucleotides line up with TRBD2. CDR1 and CDR2 from the germline V gene are MNHNS and SASEGT. This CDR3 is 15 amino acids long. DNA of the CDR3: TGTGCCAGCAGGGAAGGACTAGCGGGAGTGTACGAGCAGTACTTC. As protein: CASREGLAGVYEQYF.

The chain combines TRBV24-1 with TRBJ2-1, with D unclear. Trimming took off 0 bases at V and 4 bases at J, with 9 bases between the two ends. In germline, CDR1 is KGHDR, CDR2 SFDVKD. The CDR3 extends over 15 amino acids. CDR3 loop: CATSDLGLGYNEQFF. DNA of the CDR3: TGTGCCACCAGTGATTTGGGGCTGGGTTACAATGAGCAGTTCTTC.

The chain employs TRBV9 and TRBJ2-2; no clear D gene. Germline V gives CDR1 SGDLS, CDR2 YYNGEE. This CDR3 has 13 amino acids. V shed 3 bases and J shed 6 bases, with 9 bases lying between them. CDR3 in DNA: TGTGCCAGCAGCGCAAGACTTGCCGGGGAGCTGTTTTTT. It specifies CASSARLAGELFF.

The V call is TRBV18, the J call TRBJ2-5; D gene unclear. The CDR3 is 13 residues long. From germline, CDR1 is KGHSH and CDR2 LQKENI. Trimming shortened V by 0 bases and J by 5 bases, and 7 bases separated the two germline ends. CDR3 DNA: TGTGCCAGCTCACCACCGTCCTGGGAGACCCAGTACTTC. It codes for CASSPPSWETQYF.

The rearrangement links TRBV7-2 to TRBJ2-2, with D unclear. Germline values: CDR1 SGHTA, CDR2 FQGNSA. Trimming shortened V by 4 bases and J by 5 bases, and 8 bases separated the two germline ends. CDR3 length: 13 residues. This CDR3 reads CASSSYLTGELFF. CDR3 DNA: TGTGCCAGCAGCTCCTACTTGACCGGGGAGCTGTTTTTT. The full variable domain, in which reference TRBV7-2 and TRBJ2-2 provide the parts outside the CDR3, is GAGVSQSPSNKVTEKGKDVELRCDPISGHTALYWYRQSLGQGLEFLIYFQGNSAPDKSGLPSDRFSAERTGGSVSTLTIQRTQQEDSAVYLCASSSYLTGELFFGEGSRLTVL.

V and J are TRBV24-1 and TRBJ2-1, with D maybe TRBD2 (6 bases). Germline CDR1 is KGHDR and CDR2 is SFDVKD. This CDR3 is 11 amino acids long. Trimming removed 5 bases from V and 10 bases from J, with 8 bases in between. The CDR3 sequence is CATSGGREQFF. The CDR3 DNA sequence: TGTGCCACCAGTGGAGGGAGGGAGCAGTTCTTC.

Here the CDR3 DNA reads TGTGCCAGCAGCAAAGAGGGGACAGGGACAGATACGCAGTATTTT. Translating gives CASSKEGTGTDTQYF. The chain is built from TRBV21-1 and TRBJ2-3; the table's D call, TRBD1, was not checked against the DNA. TRBV21-1 counts as a pseudogene. The CDR3 consists of 15 residues.

V usage is TRBV18 and J usage is TRBJ1-3, with D possibly being TRBD1 (6 bases). Per germline, CDR1 KGHSH and CDR2 LQKENI. The CDR3 is made up of 16 amino acids. Trimming took off 4 bases at V and 4 bases at J, with 17 bases between the two ends. CDR3 region: CASSLEGHPTGNTIYF. The CDR3 DNA is TGTGCCAGCTCACTAGAGGGACACCCCACAGGAAACACCATATATTTT.

This clone was seen just once. This rearrangement joins TRBV5-4 to TRBJ1-2; the match to TRBD1 covers 9 bases. V shed 0 bases and J 8 bases; nucleotides not matched to a gene: 5. The CDR3 sequence is 14 residues long. CDR1 SGHNT and CDR2 YYREEE come from the germline V gene (reference sequence). The CDR3 region is CASSLGGTGNGYTF. CDR3 coding DNA: TGTGCCAGCAGCTTGGGGGGGACAGGGAACGGCTACACCTTC. The whole variable domain, filled in from reference TRBV5-4 and TRBJ1-2, reads ETGVTQSPTHLIKTRGQQVTLRCSSQSGHNTVSWYQQALGQGPQFIFQYYREEENGRGNFPPRFSGLQFPNYSSELNVNALELDDSALYLCASSLGGTGNGYTFGSGTRLTVV.

This clone appeared once. V gene TRBV7-8 combines with J gene TRBJ1-1; D gene ambiguous. CDR3 length: 13 residues. Germline CDR1 is SGHVS and CDR2 is FQNEAQ. V was trimmed by 0 bases and J by 3 bases, leaving 5 bases between them. The CDR3 here is CASSLAGDTEAFF. The CDR3 region has the DNA TGTGCCAGCAGCTTAGCGGGAGACACTGAAGCTTTCTTT.

Only a few counts were recorded for this clone. V is TRBV2 and J is TRBJ1-6; TRBD1 agrees at 7 bases. The germline CDR1 and CDR2 sequences are SNHLY and FYNNEI. The J segment lost 7 bases and the V segment lost 3 bases, leaving 9 bases of the junction unmatched. The CDR3 has 16 amino acids. This CDR3 reads CASSDEGGAGNSPLHF. As DNA, the CDR3 is TGTGCCAGCAGTGATGAAGGGGGCGCGGGGAATTCACCCCTCCACTTT.

The chain is built from TRBV2 and TRBJ1-4; D might be TRBD1 (5 bases). V gave up 8 bases and J gave up 4 bases, with 17 bases separating them. CDR3 length: 15 residues. Germline V lookup: CDR1 SNHLY, CDR2 FYNNEI. CDR3 sequence reads: CASLAGGPFNEKLFF. As DNA, the CDR3 is TGTGCCAGCCTAGCGGGGGGTCCCTTTAATGAAAAACTGTTTTTT.

To note about this clone: Other nucleotide sequences in the sample specify the same CDR3. The chain uses TRBV20-1 and TRBJ1-1; no clear D. Trimming pared 0 bases from V and 8 bases from J, leaving 7 bases between. The V gene's germline CDR1 is DFQATT and CDR2 SNEGSKA (reference sequence). The CDR3 contains 11 residues. The CDR3 protein is CSARDQGEAFF. The DNA for the CDR3 is TGCAGTGCTAGAGATCAAGGGGAAGCTTTCTTT.

This chain links TRBV5-8 with TRBJ1-1, with D maybe TRBD1 (5 bases). Germline-derived CDR1 and CDR2 are SGHTS and YDEGEE. Deletions cut 4 bases from V and 0 bases from J, with 7 bases between. The CDR3 has 13 amino acids. In DNA, the CDR3 is TGTGCCAGCAGCCGGGACCTGAACACTGAAGCTTTCTTT. Amino acids: CASSRDLNTEAFF.

The V and J genes are TRBV4-3 and TRBJ1-3, with D perhaps TRBD1 (5 bases). V was clipped by 0 bases and J by 0 bases, with 9 bases between them. Germline V gene lookup returns CDR1 LGHNA and CDR2 YSLEER. This CDR3 is 16 amino acids long. DNA for the CDR3: TGCGCCAGCAGCCAAGATCTCAGGGCCTCTGGAAACACCATATATTTT. It codes for CASSQDLRASGNTIYF.

This clone was picked up one time. The V and J genes are TRBV25-1 and TRBJ2-7; 7 nucleotides match TRBD1. Germline-derived CDR1 and CDR2 are MGHDK and SYGVNS. The CDR3 is made up of 14 amino acids. The V gene end was trimmed by 7 bases and the J gene end by 4 bases; junction bases not matched to a gene: 10. The CDR3 loop is CASTHGQGVYEQYF. In DNA, the CDR3 is TGTGCCAGCACTCATGGTCAGGGGGTATACGAGCAGTACTTC.

V and J are TRBV27 and TRBJ2-7, with D tentatively TRBD1 (5 bases). This CDR3 spans 13 amino acids. Germline V gene data show CDR1 as MNHEY and CDR2 as SMNVEV (reference sequence). The germline V and J ends were trimmed by 5 bases and 1 base, with 9 bases remaining between them. The CDR3 protein is CASSPGFSYEQYF. CDR3 in DNA: TGTGCCAGCAGTCCAGGGTTTTCCTACGAGCAGTACTTC.

This clone has a single count. The rearrangement links TRBV11-2 to TRBJ2-1; D is possibly TRBD1 (5 bases). Germline assignment: CDR1 SGHAT and CDR2 FQNNGV. V gave up 1 base and J gave up 8 bases, with 15 bases separating them. The CDR3 totals 15 residues. CDR3 DNA: TGTGCCAGCAGCTTAGTTAGGGGATCGGGCTATGAGCAGTTCTTC. This translates into CASSLVRGSGYEQFF.

This clone was detected once. Other DNA sequences in the sample encode the same CDR3. The chain employs TRBV6-5 and TRBJ2-7; D is unresolved. Germline CDR1 reads MNHEY; CDR2 reads SVGAGI. The V end lost 0 bases, the J end lost 3 bases, and 6 bases lay between the germline ends. The CDR3 loop spans 13 amino acids. This CDR3 is CASSYSEGYEQYF. In DNA form, the CDR3 reads TGTGCCAGCAGTTACTCCGAAGGCTACGAGCAGTACTTC.

The chain joins TRBV27 to TRBJ1-6; the D is unclear. The CDR3 totals 12 residues. Trimming removed 3 bases from V and 11 bases from J, with 8 bases in between. Germline values: CDR1 MNHEY, CDR2 SMNVEV (reference sequence). The CDR3 DNA reads TGTGCCAGCAGTTTGGGCAGCCCACCCCTCCACTTT. It translates to CASSLGSPPLHF.

The genes are TRBV28 and TRBJ2-7; 7 nucleotides align to TRBD1. The CDR3 consists of 14 residues. Germline V gene sequence: CDR1 MDHEN, CDR2 SYDVKM. J lost 5 bases, V lost 6 bases, and 10 bases had no gene match. The CDR3 sequence is CASRGRTGVHEQYF. The DNA for the CDR3 is TGTGCCAGCAGGGGGCGGACAGGTGTCCACGAGCAGTACTTC.